The text below deals with one T cell receptor beta chain. The V and J ends lost 6 bases and 6 bases, in that order; junction bases with no gene match: 11. Germline V gives CDR1 KGHSH, CDR2 LQKENI. The CDR3 is made up of 15 amino acids. Researchers sorted participants into cohorts using their self-reported clinical history. The study recruited exposed participants who had met a COVID-19 case within 2 weeks before entry. The protocol was immunoSEQ multiplex PCR, while the TCRdb copy is restricted to in-frame clones and leaves out a portion. The repertoire holds fewer than 400,000 clones, 85% to 95% seen once, with around 3.9% in the top ten. This sample is drawn from a study of blood T cell repertoires in COVID-19. On the study more broadly: The study drew acute and convalescent COVID-19 samples from the United States, Italy and Spain.

Specimen: PBMCs or T cells enriched from blood (not recorded which). The chain is built from TRBV18 and TRBJ1-1; 9 bases match TRBD1. This clonotype was sampled from a woman under 40 who had been exposed to COVID-19. The CDR3 loop reads CASSPIQTGGSEAFF. The CDR3 nucleotides are TGTGCCAGCTCGCCCATCCAAACAGGGGGCTCTGAAGCTTTCTTT.